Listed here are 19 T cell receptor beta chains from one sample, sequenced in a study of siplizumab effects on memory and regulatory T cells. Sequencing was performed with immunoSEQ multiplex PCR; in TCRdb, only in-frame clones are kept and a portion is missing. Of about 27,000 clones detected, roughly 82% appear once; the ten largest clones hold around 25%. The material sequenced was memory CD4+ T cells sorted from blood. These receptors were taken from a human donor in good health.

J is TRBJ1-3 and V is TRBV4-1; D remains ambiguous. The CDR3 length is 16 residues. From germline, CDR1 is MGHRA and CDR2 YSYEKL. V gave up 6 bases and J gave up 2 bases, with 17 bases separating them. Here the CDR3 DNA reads TGCGCCAGCAGGAAAGGGCCCCAAGGAGCTGGAAACACCATATATTTT. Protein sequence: CASRKGPQGAGNTIYF.

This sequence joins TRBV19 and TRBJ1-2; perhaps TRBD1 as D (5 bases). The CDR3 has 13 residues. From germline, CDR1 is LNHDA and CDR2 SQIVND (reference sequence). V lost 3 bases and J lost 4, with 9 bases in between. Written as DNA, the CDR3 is TGTGCCAGTAGTATGGTGGGGCGCTATGGCTACACCTTC. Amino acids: CASSMVGRYGYTF.

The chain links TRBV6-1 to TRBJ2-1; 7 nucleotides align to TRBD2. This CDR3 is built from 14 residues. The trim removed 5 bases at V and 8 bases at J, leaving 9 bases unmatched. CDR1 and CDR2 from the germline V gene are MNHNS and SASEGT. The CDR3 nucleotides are TGTGCCAGCAGTTGGACTAGTTTTTCGGATGAGCAGTTCTTC. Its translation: CASSWTSFSDEQFF.

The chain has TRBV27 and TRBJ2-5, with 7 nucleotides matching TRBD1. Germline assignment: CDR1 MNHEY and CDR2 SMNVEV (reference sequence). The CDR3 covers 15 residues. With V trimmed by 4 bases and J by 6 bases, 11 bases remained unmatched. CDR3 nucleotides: TGTGCCAGCAGTTCCTGGACAGGCGAGGGAAAGACCCAGTACTTC. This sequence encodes CASSSWTGEGKTQYF.

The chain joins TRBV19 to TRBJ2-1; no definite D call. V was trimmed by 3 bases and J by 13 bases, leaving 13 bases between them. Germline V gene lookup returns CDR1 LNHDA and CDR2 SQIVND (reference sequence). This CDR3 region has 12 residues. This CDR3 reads CASSIGLTSQFF. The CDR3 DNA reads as TGTGCCAGTAGTATTGGTCTCACCTCCCAGTTCTTC.

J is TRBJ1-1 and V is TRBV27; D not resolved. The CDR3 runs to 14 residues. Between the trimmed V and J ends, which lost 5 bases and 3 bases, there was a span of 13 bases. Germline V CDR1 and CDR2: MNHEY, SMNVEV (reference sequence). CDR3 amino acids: CASSPGNWDTEAFF. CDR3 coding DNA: TGTGCCAGCAGTCCGGGGAATTGGGACACTGAAGCTTTCTTT.

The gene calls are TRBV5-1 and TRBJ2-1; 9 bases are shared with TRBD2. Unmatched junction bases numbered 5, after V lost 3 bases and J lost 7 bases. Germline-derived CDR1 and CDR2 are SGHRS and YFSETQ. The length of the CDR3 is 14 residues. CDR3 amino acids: CASSYELAGNEQFF. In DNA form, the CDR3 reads TGCGCCAGCAGCTATGAGCTAGCGGGAAATGAGCAGTTCTTC.

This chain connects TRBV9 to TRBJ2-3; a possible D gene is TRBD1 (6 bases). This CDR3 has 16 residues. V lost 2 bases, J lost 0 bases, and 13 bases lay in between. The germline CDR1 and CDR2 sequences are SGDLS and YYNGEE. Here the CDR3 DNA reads TGTGCCAGCAGCGTCGCAGTGGGGGCTAGCACAGATACGCAGTATTTT. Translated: CASSVAVGASTDTQYF.

CDR3 in amino acids: CASSGQGGWETQYF. In nucleotides, the CDR3 is TGTGCCAGCAGTGGACAGGGAGGGTGGGAGACCCAGTACTTC. V is TRBV2 and J is TRBJ2-5; D tentatively reads TRBD1 or TRBD2 (7 bases each). From germline, CDR1 is SNHLY and CDR2 FYNNEI. This CDR3 has 14 residues. V gave up 4 bases and J gave up 5 bases, with 14 bases separating them.

The CDR3 DNA sequence: TGTGCCAGCAGCCAAATGGCCTACAATGAGCAGTTCTTC. This codes for CASSQMAYNEQFF. V and J are TRBV14 and TRBJ2-1; D gene ambiguous. Trimming left V 2 bases short and J 2 bases short, with 4 bases between. The length of the CDR3 is 13 residues. Germline loops: CDR1 SGHDN, CDR2 FVKESK.

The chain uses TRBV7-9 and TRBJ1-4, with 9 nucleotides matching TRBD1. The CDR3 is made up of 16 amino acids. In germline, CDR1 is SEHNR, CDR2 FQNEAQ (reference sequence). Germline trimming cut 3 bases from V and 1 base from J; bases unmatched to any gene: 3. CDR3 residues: CASSLDRGGTNEKLFF. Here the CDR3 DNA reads TGTGCCAGCAGCTTGGACAGGGGCGGAACTAATGAAAAACTGTTTTTT.

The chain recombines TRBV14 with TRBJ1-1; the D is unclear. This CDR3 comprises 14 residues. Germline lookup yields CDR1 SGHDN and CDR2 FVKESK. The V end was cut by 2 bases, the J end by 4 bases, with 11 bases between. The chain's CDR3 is CASSQPGEATEAFF. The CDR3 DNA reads TGTGCCAGCAGCCAACCGGGAGAGGCCACTGAAGCTTTCTTT.

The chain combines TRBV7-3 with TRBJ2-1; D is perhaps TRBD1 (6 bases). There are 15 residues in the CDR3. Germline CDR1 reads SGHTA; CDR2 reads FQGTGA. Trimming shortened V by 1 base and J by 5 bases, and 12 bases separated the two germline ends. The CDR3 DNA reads TGTGCCAGCAGCTTAAAGTACAGGGACCACAATGAGCAGTTCTTC. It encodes CASSLKYRDHNEQFF.

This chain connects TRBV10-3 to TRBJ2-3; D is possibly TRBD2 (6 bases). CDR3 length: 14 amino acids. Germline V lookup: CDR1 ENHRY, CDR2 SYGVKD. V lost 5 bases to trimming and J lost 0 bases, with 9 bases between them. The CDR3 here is CAISSGSSTDTQYF. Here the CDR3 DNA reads TGTGCCATCAGTAGCGGGTCTAGCACAGATACGCAGTATTTT.

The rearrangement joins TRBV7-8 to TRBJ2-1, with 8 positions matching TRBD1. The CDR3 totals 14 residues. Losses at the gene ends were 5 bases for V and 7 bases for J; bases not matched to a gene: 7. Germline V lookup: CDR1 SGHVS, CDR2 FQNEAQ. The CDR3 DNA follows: TGTGCCAGCAGCCTCGCATACAGGGGGAATGAGCAGTTCTTC. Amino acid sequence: CASSLAYRGNEQFF.

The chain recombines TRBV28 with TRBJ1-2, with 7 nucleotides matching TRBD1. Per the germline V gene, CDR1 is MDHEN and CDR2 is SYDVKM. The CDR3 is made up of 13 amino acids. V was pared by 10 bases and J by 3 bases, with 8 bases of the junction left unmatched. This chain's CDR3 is CATGVGQDYGYTF. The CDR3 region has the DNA TGTGCCACCGGGGTTGGACAGGACTATGGCTACACCTTC.

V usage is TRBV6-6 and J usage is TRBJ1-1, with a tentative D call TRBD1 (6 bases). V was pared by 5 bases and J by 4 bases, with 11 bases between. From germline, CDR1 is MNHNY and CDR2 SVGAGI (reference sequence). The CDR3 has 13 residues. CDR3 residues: CASSQGYSTEAFF. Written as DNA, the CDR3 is TGTGCCAGCAGTCAGGGGTACAGCACTGAAGCTTTCTTT.

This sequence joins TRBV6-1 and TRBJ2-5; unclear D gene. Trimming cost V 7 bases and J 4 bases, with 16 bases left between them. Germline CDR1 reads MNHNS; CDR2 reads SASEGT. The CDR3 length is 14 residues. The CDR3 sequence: CASTPWSYTETQYF. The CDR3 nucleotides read TGTGCCAGCACTCCGTGGAGTTATACAGAGACCCAGTACTTC.

As DNA, the CDR3 is TGTGCCAGCTCACCAGTCTTGACAGGAACCGGGGAGCTGTTTTTT. Protein sequence: CASSPVLTGTGELFF. The V gene is TRBV18, the J gene TRBJ2-2; possibly TRBD1 for D (6 bases). Germline loops: CDR1 KGHSH, CDR2 LQKENI. V was trimmed by 2 bases and J by 5 bases, leaving 12 bases between them. The CDR3 has 15 amino acids.